This T cell receptor (beta chain) is from a study of T-cell memory formation after mild COVID-19. Study-wide results and limits: CD8+ contracting clones occupied EMRA, while CD4+ ones occupied mainly CM and EM. Second-wave clones with a day 37 peak had unconfirmed SARS-CoV-2 specificity.

With constant-segment primers, 5'RACE yielded cDNA libraries of TCR alpha and TCR beta that carried sample barcodes and UMIs. Each CDR3 protein is one row after TCRdb ran MiXCR on the 5' RACE reads. This table has under 400,000 distinct CDR3 sequences, around 30% appearing once. A remark on this clonotype: Antigen: not known.

CDR1 SGHRS and CDR2 YFSETQ come from the germline V gene. V lost 2 bases, J lost 0 bases, and 9 bases lay in between. The CDR3 is 14 residues long. The source material was PBMCs or a T cell subset sorted from them (not recorded which). The gene calls are TRBV5-1 and TRBJ2-7; no reliable D call. This TCR was sampled from an adult woman who had mild COVID-19 (a few samples of this study predate the infection). Cell type and time point are not known. The CDR3 spells CASSLQSSSYEQYF. DNA of the CDR3: TGCGCCAGCAGCTTACAGTCCAGCTCCTACGAGCAGTACTTC.